This TCR beta chain originates from a study of monozygotic twins with inflammatory bowel disease. The CDR3 contains 16 residues. The germline CDR1 and CDR2 sequences are MDHEN and SYDVKM. After re-calling the 5' RACE reads, TCRdb lists one entry per CDR3 protein, DNA absent. Across about 380,000 distinct CDR3 sequences, the top ten clones capture roughly 2.6% of the sample. The sequence was collected from a human donor with ulcerative colitis or Crohn's disease, or a healthy co-twin of an affected twin (not recorded which). The sample comprised blood. The chain uses TRBV28 and TRBJ2-3; the TRBD2 assignment by TCRdb is unverifiable without DNA. CDR3 region: CASSSGLPQWGDTQYF.